Sequencing of this TCR beta chain was carried out in a study of CD8+CD57+ T cells in acquired aplastic anemia. In germline, CDR1 is SNHLY, CDR2 FYNNEI. Trimming stripped 1 base from V and 3 bases from J, with 11 bases between. CDR3 length: 15 residues. Genomic DNA acted as the template from which TCR beta VDJ combination and CDR3 sequence profiling were carried out. One entry per CDR3 protein, called by TCRdb with MiXCR from the reads. The sample consists of hundreds of thousands of distinct CDR3 sequences, approximately 58% of them appearing once. Patients sequenced had flow cytometry evidence of CD8+CD57+ cell expansion.

This chain uses TRBV2 with TRBJ2-3; possibly TRBD2 for D (5 bases). Material: sorted CD4+, CD8+, or CD8+CD57+ T cells (not recorded which) from PBMCs. The clonotype originates from a human donor with aplastic anemia. DNA for the CDR3: TGTGCCAGCAGTGAAGGAGGATCGGGGACAGATACGCAGTATTTT. This translates into CASSEGGSGTDTQYF.